This T cell receptor (beta chain) appears in the sequencing data of a study of shared clonotypes between healthy human individuals. Germline CDR1 and CDR2: MDHEN and SYDVKM. The CDR3 consists of 12 residues. The V and J ends lost 2 bases and 13 bases, in that order; junction bases with no gene match: 5. Libraries were prepared by immunoSEQ multiplex PCR; TCRdb keeps only in-frame clonotypes and omits some of them. This table has 170,000 or so clones, about 66% appearing once. J is TRBJ2-1 and V is TRBV28, with TRBD2 identical over 7 bases. The TCR sequence derives from a man aged 25-45 years in good health. Material: memory CD4+ T cells sorted from blood. The sample's subset: CD45RA-negative fraction. CDR3 DNA sequence: TGTGCCAGCAGTTTACTGCTAGCGGATCAGTTCTTC. Its translation: CASSLLLADQFF.